These 14 T cell receptor beta chains originate from one sample sequenced in a study of blood T cell repertoires in COVID-19. Only in-frame clones appear in the TCRdb table, and some are missing; sequencing was by immunoSEQ multiplex PCR. The table has tens of thousands of clones, about 86% seen once. The sample consisted of peripheral blood. The source is a woman older than 75 with COVID-19, enrolled during active disease.

The chain carries TRBV6-5 and TRBJ2-1; D is uncertain. The length of the CDR3 is 16 residues. V was clipped by 2 bases and J by 0 bases, with 11 bases between them. Looked up from germline, CDR1 is MNHEY and CDR2 is SVGAGI. CDR3: CASSYLDPSSYNEQFF. The CDR3 DNA is TGTGCCAGCAGTTACCTAGACCCTAGCTCCTACAATGAGCAGTTCTTC.

The rearrangement uses TRBV6-5 and TRBJ1-6; D call uncertain. Germline values: CDR1 MNHEY, CDR2 SVGAGI. The germline V and J ends were trimmed by 6 bases and 9 bases, with 9 bases remaining between them. The CDR3 spans 12 residues. CDR3 protein: CASSGAGSPLHF. The CDR3 coding sequence is TGTGCCAGCAGCGGAGCGGGTTCACCCCTCCACTTT.

V and J are TRBV10-3 and TRBJ2-1; 7 bases are shared with TRBD2. CDR1 is ENHRY, CDR2 SYGVKD, per germline. V was pared by 6 bases and J by 9 bases, with 8 bases of the junction left unmatched. The CDR3 consists of 13 residues. The CDR3 protein is CAISPSAGAEQFF. The CDR3 DNA reads TGTGCCATCAGCCCGTCGGCGGGAGCTGAGCAGTTCTTC.

V gene TRBV6-2 or TRBV6-3 combines with J gene TRBJ2-1, with D tentatively TRBD2 (5 bases). V was cut by 4 bases and J by 2 bases, with 6 bases left in between. Per germline, CDR1 MNHEY and CDR2 SVGEGT. The CDR3 runs to 13 residues. The CDR3 is CASSSGAYNEQFF. CDR3 nucleotide sequence: TGTGCCAGCAGTTCCGGGGCCTACAATGAGCAGTTCTTC.

This chain uses TRBV25-1 with TRBJ1-1; D might be TRBD1 (5 bases). V was cut by 4 bases and J by 10 bases, with 10 bases left in between. This CDR3 is built from 11 residues. The V gene's germline CDR1 is MGHDK and CDR2 SYGVNS. The CDR3 loop reads CASSVQGTAFF. CDR3 coding DNA: TGTGCCAGCAGTGTGCAGGGAACAGCTTTCTTT.

The chain is built from TRBV4-1 and TRBJ2-1; 9 bases are a match to TRBD2. CDR1 and CDR2 from the germline V gene are MGHRA and YSYEKL. This CDR3 is 16 amino acids long. V lost 4 bases to trimming and J lost 0 bases; unmatched junction nucleotides: 4. The CDR3 loop reads CASSRETSGSYNEQFF. The CDR3 coding sequence is TGCGCCAGCAGCCGCGAGACTAGCGGCTCCTACAATGAGCAGTTCTTC.

This clone was seen only once. V usage is TRBV5-1 and J usage is TRBJ2-3, with D tentatively TRBD2 (5 bases). The V gene lost 7 bases and the J gene lost 0 bases, with 12 bases spanning the gap. The CDR3 runs to 14 residues. CDR1 and CDR2 from the germline V gene are SGHRS and YFSETQ. The CDR3: CASLSGPSTDTQYF. The CDR3 region has the DNA TGCGCCAGCTTAAGCGGTCCTAGCACAGATACGCAGTATTTT.

This chain joins TRBV30 and TRBJ1-5; no firm D call. The germline V gene has CDR1 GTSNPN and CDR2 SVGIG (reference sequence). This CDR3 spans 13 amino acids. Trimming cost V 1 base and J 2 bases, with 6 bases left between them. As DNA, the CDR3 is TGTGCCTGGAGTGGGTCGGGCAATCAGCCCCAGCATTTT. This codes for CAWSGSGNQPQHF.

The chain joins TRBV3-1 (or the pseudogene TRBV3-2) to TRBJ2-3; 9 bases map to TRBD2. This CDR3 has 16 residues. V was pared by 3 bases and J by 5 bases, with 9 bases of the junction left unmatched. Germline V gene sequence: CDR1 LGHDT, CDR2 YNNKEL (reference sequence). CDR3 coding DNA: TGTGCCAGCAGCCACCCGACTAGCGGCGCTCAAGATACGCAGTATTTT. Its protein is CASSHPTSGAQDTQYF.

CDR3 loop: CASSWVAGGSEQYF. CDR3 in DNA: TGTGCCAGCAGTTGGGTAGCGGGAGGTTCCGAGCAGTACTTC. The genes are TRBV6-2 or TRBV6-3 and TRBJ2-7, with TRBD2 matching over 10 bases. Germline CDR1 MNHEY, CDR2 SVGEGT. V gave up 4 bases and J gave up 6 bases; unmatched junction bases: 6. This CDR3 has 14 amino acids.

V and J are TRBV6-6 and TRBJ2-3; 8 bases align to TRBD2. CDR3 length: 15 amino acids. The germline V gene encodes CDR1 MNHNY and CDR2 SVGAGI (reference sequence). V trimming: 7 bases; J trimming: 5 bases; junction bases outside the gene matches: 11. The CDR3 region has the DNA TGTGCCAGCACTGGAAGCGGGAGCTATGTAGATACGCAGTATTTT. Encoded protein: CASTGSGSYVDTQYF.

The J gene is TRBJ2-1, the V gene TRBV6-4; 9 bases align to TRBD2. Trimming cost V 3 bases and J 15 bases; bases outside gene matches: 9. The CDR3 covers 13 residues. Germline V gene data show CDR1 as MRHNA and CDR2 as SNTAGT. CDR3 loop: CASSEASGTSRFF. Written as DNA, the CDR3 is TGTGCCAGCAGTGAGGCTAGCGGGACCTCCCGGTTCTTC.

The chain combines TRBV2 with TRBJ2-7; D possibly corresponds to TRBD2 (6 bases). Per the germline V gene, CDR1 is SNHLY and CDR2 is FYNNEI. V dropped 6 bases and J dropped 5 bases, with 17 bases sitting between them. The CDR3 is made up of 14 amino acids. The CDR3, as DNA: TGTGCCAGCAGCGGGGACGGACGGGGGAACGAGCAGTACTTC. Translation gives CASSGDGRGNEQYF.

The gene calls are TRBV7-9 and TRBJ1-1; possible D gene TRBD1, 6 bases. Per germline, CDR1 SEHNR and CDR2 FQNEAQ (reference sequence). This CDR3 has 15 residues. V lost 0 bases and J 4 bases, leaving 12 bases between the germline ends. CDR3 nucleotides: TGTGCCAGCAGCTTAGCGTTGGGGGCTGTCACTGAAGCTTTCTTT. It is translated as CASSLALGAVTEAFF.